This T cell receptor beta chain stems from a study of OX40 agonist ivuxolimab in advanced cancers. Some clones are missing from TCRdb's copy, which holds only in-frame ones; the method was immunoSEQ multiplex PCR. There are 60,000 to 70,000 clones in the sample; roughly 90% occur only once, and roughly 1.1% lies in the top ten. There are 19 residues in the CDR3. Germline trimming cut 5 bases from V and 4 bases from J; bases unmatched to any gene: 10. The germline V gene has CDR1 MGHRA and CDR2 YSYEKL. This receptor was taken from an adult with an advanced solid tumor such as melanoma, head and neck, liver or kidney cancer. V gene TRBV4-1 combines with J gene TRBJ2-2; TRBD2 aligns across 16 bases. The material was CD4+ or CD8+ T cells sorted from blood, obtained in a trial of the OX40 agonist ivuxolimab. The CDR3 loop reads CASSKPGLAGGPGTGELFF. In nucleotides, the CDR3 is TGCGCCAGCAGCAAACCGGGACTAGCGGGAGGGCCGGGCACCGGGGAGCTGTTTTTT.